This TCR beta chain was obtained from a study of ipilimumab plus nivolumab after autologous stem cell transplantation (dated by TCRdb to the early 2020s). With regard to the full study: A median of about 5 ipilimumab doses and fewer than ten nivolumab doses was received by trial patients. Patients in the myeloma cohort were either high-risk and transplant-naive or had relapsed within 3 years of a first autologous transplant. Patients with high-risk diffuse large B cell lymphoma, mature T cell lymphoma, or multiple myeloma undergoing autologous transplant were enrolled in the trial. The intent-to-treat population of the trial consisted of around 37 patients. Study-wide findings and limitations: Combined checkpoint inhibition as post-transplant consolidation was concluded by the authors to appear tolerable. Per the authors, a biologic rationale for further study of the post-transplant checkpoint inhibition approach was offered by T cell receptor repertoire, regulatory T cell phenotype and gut microbiota profiles.

V loses 1 base at its end and J loses 8 bases; junction bases beyond the gene matches: 4. CDR3 length: 13 amino acids, cysteine to phenylalanine. The DNA shown is the 39-base CDR3, in frame from base 1. The germline V gene (reference sequence) specifies SEHNR as CDR1 and FQNEAQ as CDR2. Only one count was recorded for this clone. Its antigen specificity is not known. Per-nucleotide qualities are absent, and no much larger clonotype sits a single base away. The protocol used for the library was the immunoSEQ multiplex PCR assay. Held by TCRdb, this immuneACCESS table contains in-frame sequences only and omits some clones. Under half of the omission traces to an unresolved V gene where checked; the cause of the rest is unknown. The sample table shows roughly 9,800 clones, and approximately 74% are seen once. The ten largest clonotypes hold 15% to 20% of the sample. Starting 14 to 28 days after the autologous transplant, patients began checkpoint therapy, which included ipilimumab at 1 mg/kg intravenously on day 1 of selected weeks. The nivolumab dose was 3 mg/kg intravenously, delivered on day 1 of weeks 1, 4, 7, 10, and every two weeks through week 26. The study was a Phase Ib clinical trial testing combined checkpoint inhibition with ipilimumab and nivolumab as consolidation after autologous stem cell transplantation.

The V gene is TRBV7-9 and the J gene is TRBJ2-5, and 7 junctional nucleotides match TRBD2. This receptor was identified in a female donor with multiple myeloma. The sample consisted of PBMCs, taken in a trial of ipilimumab plus nivolumab as post-transplant consolidation. The CDR3 protein sequence reads: CASSLDGGGTQYF. The base sequence is TGTGCCAGCAGCTTAGATGGGGGGGGAACCCAGTACTTC.